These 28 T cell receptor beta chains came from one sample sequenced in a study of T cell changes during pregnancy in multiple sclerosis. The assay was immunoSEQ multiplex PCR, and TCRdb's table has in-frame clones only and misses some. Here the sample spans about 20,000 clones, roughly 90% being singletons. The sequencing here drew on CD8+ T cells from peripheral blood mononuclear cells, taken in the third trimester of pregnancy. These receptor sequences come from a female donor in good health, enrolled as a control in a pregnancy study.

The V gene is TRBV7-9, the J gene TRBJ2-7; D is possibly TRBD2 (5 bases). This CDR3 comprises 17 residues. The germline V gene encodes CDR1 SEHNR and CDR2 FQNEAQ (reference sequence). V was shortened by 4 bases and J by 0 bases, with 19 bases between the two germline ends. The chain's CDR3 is CASSSGNLERYSYEQYF. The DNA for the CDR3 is TGTGCCAGCAGCTCGGGGAACCTCGAGCGGTACTCCTACGAGCAGTACTTC. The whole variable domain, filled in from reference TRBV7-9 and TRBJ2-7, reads DTGVSQNPRHKITKRGQNVTFRCDPISEHNRLYWYRQTLGQGPEFLTYFQNEAQLEKSRLLSDRFSAERPKGSFSTLEIQRTEQGDSAMYLCASSSGNLERYSYEQYFGPGTRLTVT.

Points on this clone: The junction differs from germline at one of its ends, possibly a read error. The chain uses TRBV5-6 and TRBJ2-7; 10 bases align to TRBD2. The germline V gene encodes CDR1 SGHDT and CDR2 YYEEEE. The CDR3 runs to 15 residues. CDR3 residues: CASSLIAGGTYAQYF. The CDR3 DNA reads TGTGCCAGCAGCCTAATAGCGGGGGGTACCTACGCGCAGTACTTC.

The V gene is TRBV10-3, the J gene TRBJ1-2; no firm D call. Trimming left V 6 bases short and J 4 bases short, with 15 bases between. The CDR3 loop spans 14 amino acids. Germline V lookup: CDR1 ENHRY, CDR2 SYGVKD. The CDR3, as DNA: TGTGCCATCAGCCGGTTCAGCGGTTTCTATGGCTACACCTTC. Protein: CAISRFSGFYGYTF.

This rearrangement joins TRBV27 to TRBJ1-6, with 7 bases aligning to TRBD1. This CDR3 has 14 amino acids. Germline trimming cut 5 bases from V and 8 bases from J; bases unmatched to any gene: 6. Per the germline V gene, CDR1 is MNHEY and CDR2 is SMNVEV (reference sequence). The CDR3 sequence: CASSPRDSHSPLHF. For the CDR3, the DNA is TGTGCCAGCAGTCCGAGGGACAGCCATTCACCCCTCCACTTT.

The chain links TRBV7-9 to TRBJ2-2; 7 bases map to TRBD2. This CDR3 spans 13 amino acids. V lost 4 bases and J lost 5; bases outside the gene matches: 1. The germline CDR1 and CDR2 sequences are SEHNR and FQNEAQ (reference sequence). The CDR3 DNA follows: TGTGCCAGCAGCTCCGGGGGGACCGGGGAGCTGTTTTTT. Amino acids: CASSSGGTGELFF. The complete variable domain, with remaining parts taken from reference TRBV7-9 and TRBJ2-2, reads DTGVSQNPRHKITKRGQNVTFRCDPISEHNRLYWYRQTLGQGPEFLTYFQNEAQLEKSRLLSDRFSAERPKGSFSTLEIQRTEQGDSAMYLCASSSGGTGELFFGEGSRLTVL.

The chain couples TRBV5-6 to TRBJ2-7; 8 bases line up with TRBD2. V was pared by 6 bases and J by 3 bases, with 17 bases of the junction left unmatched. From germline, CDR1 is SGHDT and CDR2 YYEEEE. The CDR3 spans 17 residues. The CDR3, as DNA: TGTGCCAGCAACTCAAAGGTAGCGGGGATGAAAAGCTACGAGCAGTACTTC. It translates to CASNSKVAGMKSYEQYF.

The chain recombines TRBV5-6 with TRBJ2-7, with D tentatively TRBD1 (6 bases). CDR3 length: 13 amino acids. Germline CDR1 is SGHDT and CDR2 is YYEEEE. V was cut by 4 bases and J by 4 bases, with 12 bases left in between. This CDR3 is CASSGQWAYEQYF. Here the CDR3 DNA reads TGTGCCAGCAGCGGACAGTGGGCTTACGAGCAGTACTTC.

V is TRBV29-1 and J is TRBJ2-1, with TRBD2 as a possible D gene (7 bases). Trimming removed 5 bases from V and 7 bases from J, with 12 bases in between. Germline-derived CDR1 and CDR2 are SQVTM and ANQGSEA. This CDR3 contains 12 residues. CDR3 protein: CSVREGENEQFF. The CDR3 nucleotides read TGCAGCGTTAGGGAGGGGGAGAATGAGCAGTTCTTC.

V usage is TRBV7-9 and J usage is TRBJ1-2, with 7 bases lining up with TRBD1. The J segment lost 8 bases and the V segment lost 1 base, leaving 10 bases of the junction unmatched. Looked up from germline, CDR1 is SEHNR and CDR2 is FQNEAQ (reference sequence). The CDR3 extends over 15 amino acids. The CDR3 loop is CASSLGETGLDGYTF. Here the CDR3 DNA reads TGTGCCAGCAGCTTAGGAGAGACAGGGTTAGACGGCTACACCTTC.

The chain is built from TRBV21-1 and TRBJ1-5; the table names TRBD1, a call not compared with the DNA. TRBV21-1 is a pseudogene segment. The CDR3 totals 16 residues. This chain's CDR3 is CASSIRLRDRDQPQHF. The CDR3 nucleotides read TGTGCCAGCAGCATCAGACTCCGGGACAGAGATCAGCCCCAGCATTTT.

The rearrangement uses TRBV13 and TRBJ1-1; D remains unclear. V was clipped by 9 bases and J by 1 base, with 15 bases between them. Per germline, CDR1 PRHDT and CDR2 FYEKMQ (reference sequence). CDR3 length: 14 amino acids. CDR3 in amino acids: CASAALRENTEAFF. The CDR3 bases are TGTGCCAGTGCGGCGTTACGGGAGAACACTGAAGCTTTCTTT. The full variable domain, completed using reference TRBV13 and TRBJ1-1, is AAGVIQSPRHLIKEKRETATLKCYPIPRHDTVYWYQQGPGQDPQFLISFYEKMQSDKGSIPDRFSAQQFSDYHSELNMSSLELGDSALYFCASAALRENTEAFFGQGTRLTVV.

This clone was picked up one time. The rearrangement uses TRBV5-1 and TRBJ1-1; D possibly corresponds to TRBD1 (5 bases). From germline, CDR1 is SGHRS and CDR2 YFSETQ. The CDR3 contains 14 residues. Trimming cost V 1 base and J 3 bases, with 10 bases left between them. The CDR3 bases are TGCGCCAGCAGCTTGTCCAGGGCGGACACTGAAGCTTTCTTT. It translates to CASSLSRADTEAFF.

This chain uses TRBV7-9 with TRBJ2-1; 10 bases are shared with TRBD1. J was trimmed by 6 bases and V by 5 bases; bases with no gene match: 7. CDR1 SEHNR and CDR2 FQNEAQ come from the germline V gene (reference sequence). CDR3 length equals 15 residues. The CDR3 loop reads CASSETGQGINEQFF. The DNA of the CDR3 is TGTGCCAGCAGCGAGACGGGACAGGGGATCAATGAGCAGTTCTTC.

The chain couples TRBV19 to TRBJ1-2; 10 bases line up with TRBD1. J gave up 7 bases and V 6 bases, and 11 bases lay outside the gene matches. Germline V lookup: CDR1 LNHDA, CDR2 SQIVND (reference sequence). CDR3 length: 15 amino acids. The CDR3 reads CASSGLPGTGVGYTF. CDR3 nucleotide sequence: TGTGCCAGTAGCGGCCTTCCCGGGACAGGGGTTGGCTACACCTTC.

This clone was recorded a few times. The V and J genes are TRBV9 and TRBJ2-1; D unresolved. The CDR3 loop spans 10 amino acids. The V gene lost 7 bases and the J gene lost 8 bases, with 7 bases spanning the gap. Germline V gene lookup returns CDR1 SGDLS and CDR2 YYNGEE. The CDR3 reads CASGSDEQFF. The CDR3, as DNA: TGTGCCAGCGGTTCGGATGAGCAGTTCTTC.

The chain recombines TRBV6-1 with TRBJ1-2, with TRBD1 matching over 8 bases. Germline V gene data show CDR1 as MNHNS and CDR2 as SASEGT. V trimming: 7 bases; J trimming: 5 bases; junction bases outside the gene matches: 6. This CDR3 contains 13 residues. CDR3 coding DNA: TGTGCCAGCACGACAGGGGAAGCGTATGGCTACACCTTC. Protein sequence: CASTTGEAYGYTF.

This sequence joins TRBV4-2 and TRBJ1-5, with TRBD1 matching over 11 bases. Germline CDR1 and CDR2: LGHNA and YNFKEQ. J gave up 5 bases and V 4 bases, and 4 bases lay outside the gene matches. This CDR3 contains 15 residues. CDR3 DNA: TGTGCCAGCAGCCTAAGGACAGGGGGCGATCAGCCCCAGCATTTT. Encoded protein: CASSLRTGGDQPQHF.

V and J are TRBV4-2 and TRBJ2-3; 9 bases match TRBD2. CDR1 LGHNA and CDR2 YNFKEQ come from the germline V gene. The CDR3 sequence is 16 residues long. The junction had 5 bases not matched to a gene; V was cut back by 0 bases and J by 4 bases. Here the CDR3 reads CASSQDGVAGADTQYF. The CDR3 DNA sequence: TGTGCCAGCAGCCAAGATGGGGTAGCGGGAGCAGATACGCAGTATTTT.

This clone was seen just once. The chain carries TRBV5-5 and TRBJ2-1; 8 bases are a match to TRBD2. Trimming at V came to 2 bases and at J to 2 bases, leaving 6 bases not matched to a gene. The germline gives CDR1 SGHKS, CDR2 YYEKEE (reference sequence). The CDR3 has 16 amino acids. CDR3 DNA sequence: TGTGCCAGCAGCTTCCCCAGCGGGGGACCCTACAATGAGCAGTTCTTC. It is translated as CASSFPSGGPYNEQFF.

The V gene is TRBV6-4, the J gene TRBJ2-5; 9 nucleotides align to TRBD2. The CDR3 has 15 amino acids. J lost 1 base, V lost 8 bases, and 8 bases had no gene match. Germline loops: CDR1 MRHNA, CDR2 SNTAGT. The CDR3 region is CASAPRSGGQETQYF. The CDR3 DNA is TGTGCCAGCGCACCTCGTAGCGGGGGCCAAGAGACCCAGTACTTC.

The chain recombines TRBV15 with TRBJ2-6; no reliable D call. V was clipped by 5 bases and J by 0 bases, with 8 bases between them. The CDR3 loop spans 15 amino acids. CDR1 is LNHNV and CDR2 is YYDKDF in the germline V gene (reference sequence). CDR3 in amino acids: CATSLRGSGANVLTF. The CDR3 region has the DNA TGTGCCACCAGCCTGCGAGGCTCTGGGGCCAACGTCCTGACTTTC.

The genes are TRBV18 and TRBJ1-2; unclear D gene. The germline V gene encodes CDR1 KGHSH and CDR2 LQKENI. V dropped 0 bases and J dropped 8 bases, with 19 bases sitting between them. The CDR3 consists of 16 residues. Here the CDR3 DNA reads TGTGCCAGCTCACCACCGATAATCCGCCCCGAAGAGGGCTACACCTTC. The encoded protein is CASSPPIIRPEEGYTF.

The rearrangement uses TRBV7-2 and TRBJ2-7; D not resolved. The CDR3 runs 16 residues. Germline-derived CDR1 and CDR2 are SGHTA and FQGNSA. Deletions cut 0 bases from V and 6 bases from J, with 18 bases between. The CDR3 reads CASSLAHGSWSGEQYF. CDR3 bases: TGTGCCAGCAGCTTAGCGCATGGTAGCTGGTCTGGCGAGCAGTACTTC.

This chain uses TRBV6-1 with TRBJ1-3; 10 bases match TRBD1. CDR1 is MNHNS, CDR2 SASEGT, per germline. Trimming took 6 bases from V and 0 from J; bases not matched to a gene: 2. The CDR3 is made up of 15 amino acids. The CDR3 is CASRDRGFSGNTIYF. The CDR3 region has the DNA TGTGCCAGCAGGGACAGGGGGTTCTCTGGAAACACCATATATTTT.

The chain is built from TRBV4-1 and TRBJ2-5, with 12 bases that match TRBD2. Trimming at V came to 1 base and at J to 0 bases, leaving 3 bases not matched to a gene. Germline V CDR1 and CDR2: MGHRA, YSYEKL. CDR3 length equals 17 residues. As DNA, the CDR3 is TGCGCCAGCAGCCAAGTCCCTAGCGGGAGGGACCAAGAGACCCAGTACTTC. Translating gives CASSQVPSGRDQETQYF.

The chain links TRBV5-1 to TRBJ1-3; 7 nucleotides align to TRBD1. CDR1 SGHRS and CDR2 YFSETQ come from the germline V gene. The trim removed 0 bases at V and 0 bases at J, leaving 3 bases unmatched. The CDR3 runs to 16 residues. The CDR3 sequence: CASSLGGTDSGNTIYF. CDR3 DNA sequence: TGCGCCAGCAGCTTGGGGGGGACAGACTCTGGAAACACCATATATTTT.

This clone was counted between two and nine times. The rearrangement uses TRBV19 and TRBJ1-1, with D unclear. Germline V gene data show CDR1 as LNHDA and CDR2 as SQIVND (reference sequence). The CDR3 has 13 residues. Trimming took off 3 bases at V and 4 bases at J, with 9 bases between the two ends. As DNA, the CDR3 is TGTGCCAGTAGTATTTCTGTTTCCACTGAAGCTTTCTTT. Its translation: CASSISVSTEAFF.

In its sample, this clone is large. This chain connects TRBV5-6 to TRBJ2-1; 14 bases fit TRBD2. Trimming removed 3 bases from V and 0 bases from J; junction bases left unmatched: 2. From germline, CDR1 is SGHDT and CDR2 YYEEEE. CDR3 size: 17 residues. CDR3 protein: CASSSGTSGSSYNEQFF. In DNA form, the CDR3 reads TGTGCCAGCAGCTCCGGGACTAGCGGGAGCTCCTACAATGAGCAGTTCTTC.